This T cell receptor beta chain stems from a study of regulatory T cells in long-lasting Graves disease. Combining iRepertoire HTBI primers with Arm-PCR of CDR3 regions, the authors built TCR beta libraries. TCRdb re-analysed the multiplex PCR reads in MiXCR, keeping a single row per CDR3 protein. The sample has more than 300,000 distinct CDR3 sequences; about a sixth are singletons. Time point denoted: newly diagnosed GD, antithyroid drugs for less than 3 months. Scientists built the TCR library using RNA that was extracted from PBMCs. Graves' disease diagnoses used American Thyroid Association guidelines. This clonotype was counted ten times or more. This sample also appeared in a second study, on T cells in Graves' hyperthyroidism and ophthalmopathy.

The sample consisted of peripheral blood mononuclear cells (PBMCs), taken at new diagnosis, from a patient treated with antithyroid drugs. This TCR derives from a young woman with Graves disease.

The CDR3 spells CASSGDRERHEQFF. In DNA, the CDR3 is TGTGCCAGCAGTGGGGACAGGGAAAGGCATGAGCAGTTCTTC. V and J are TRBV2 and TRBJ2-1; 9 bases align to TRBD1. The J segment lost 8 bases and the V segment lost 4 bases, leaving 6 bases of the junction unmatched. The CDR3 contains 14 residues. From germline, CDR1 is SNHLY and CDR2 FYNNEI.